A selection of T cell receptor beta chains follows, all from one sample in a study of T cell changes during pregnancy in multiple sclerosis. The data were produced by immunoSEQ multiplex PCR, yet TCRdb's version contains in-frame clones alone and is incomplete. The table has fewer than 80,000 clones, about 90% seen once. This specimen consisted of peripheral blood, obtained in the first trimester of pregnancy. These receptors were obtained from a female donor in good health, enrolled as a control in a pregnancy study. CDR3s include the opening cysteine and the closing phenylalanine or tryptophan. A D gene is named only where the DNA matches it firmly. A row's size may be missing; if present it is once, few, many or a size class.

D: TRBD2; J: TRBJ2-5; size: once; V: TRBV11-2; CDR3: CASSWGTSGRETQYF; DNA: TGTGCCAGCAGCTGGGGGACTAGCGGGAGAGAGACCCAGTACTTC
D: NA; J: TRBJ2-1; size: NA; V: TRBV7-6; CDR3: CASSSLRTSDSYNEQFF; DNA: TGTGCCAGCAGCTCCTTGAGGACTTCAGACTCCTACAATGAGCAGTTCTTC
D: TRBD1; J: TRBJ1-2; size: NA; V: TRBV6-6; CDR3: CASREGQGANYGYTF; DNA: TGTGCCAGCAGAGAGGGACAGGGGGCCAACTATGGCTACACCTTC
D: NA; J: TRBJ1-1; size: NA; V: TRBV7-2; CDR3: CASSLVSRQGSEAFF; DNA: TGTGCCAGCAGCTTAGTTTCACGGCAAGGGAGTGAAGCTTTCTTT
D: TRBD1; J: TRBJ2-7; size: NA; V: TRBV7-6; CDR3: CASSAGTGGYYYEQYF; DNA: TGTGCCAGCAGCGCGGGGACAGGGGGCTATTACTACGAGCAGTACTTC
D: NA; J: TRBJ2-7; size: NA; V: TRBV21-1; CDR3: CASSNTFPTKYEQYF; DNA: TGTGCCAGCAGCAACACTTTCCCTACTAAATACGAGCAGTACTTC
D: NA; J: TRBJ1-3; size: NA; V: TRBV27; CDR3: CASSFGGTGNTIYF; DNA: TGTGCCAGCAGTTTCGGGGGGACTGGAAACACCATATATTTT
D: NA; J: TRBJ1-1; size: few; V: TRBV19; CDR3: CASRTRRGSPLNTEAFF; DNA: TGTGCCAGTAGAACGAGGAGGGGTTCCCCGTTGAACACTGAAGCTTTCTTT
D: NA; J: TRBJ2-1; size: NA; V: TRBV5-8; CDR3: CASSVGVSSYNEQFF; DNA: TGTGCCAGCAGCGTCGGGGTGAGCTCCTACAATGAGCAGTTCTTC
D: TRBD1; J: TRBJ1-5; size: NA; V: TRBV7-6; CDR3: CASSSTGGGNQPQHF; DNA: TGTGCCAGCAGCTCAACAGGGGGGGGCAATCAGCCCCAGCATTTT
D: NA; J: TRBJ2-2; size: NA; V: TRBV2; CDR3: CASSWDSNTGELFF; DNA: TGTGCCAGCAGTTGGGACTCCAACACCGGGGAGCTGTTTTTT
D: TRBD1; J: TRBJ2-7; size: NA; V: TRBV7-2; CDR3: CASSRGQGTYEQYF; DNA: TGTGCCAGCAGCCGGGGACAGGGAACCTACGAGCAGTACTTC
D: TRBD1; J: TRBJ2-7; size: NA; V: TRBV18; CDR3: CASSPDRVAYEQYF; DNA: TGTGCCAGCTCACCGGACAGGGTCGCCTACGAGCAGTACTTC
D: TRBD1; J: TRBJ1-5; size: NA; V: TRBV7-2; CDR3: CASSRRGDQPQHF; DNA: TGTGCCAGCAGCCGCAGGGGGGATCAGCCCCAGCATTTT
D: NA; J: TRBJ1-2; size: once; V: TRBV6-1; CDR3: CASSEAGGAGGYTF; DNA: TGTGCCAGCAGTGAAGCAGGGGGGGCAGGTGGCTACACCTTC
D: TRBD2; J: TRBJ2-7; size: NA; V: TRBV28; CDR3: CAVGRGDPDEQYF; DNA: TGTGCCGTCGGCCGGGGGGATCCCGACGAGCAGTACTTC
D: NA; J: TRBJ1-6; size: NA; V: TRBV19; CDR3: CASSIGSGVRVSPLHF; DNA: TGTGCCAGTAGTATAGGAAGCGGGGTACGTGTCTCACCCCTCCACTTT
D: TRBD2; J: TRBJ2-1; size: NA; V: TRBV5-8; CDR3: CASSAPGLAYYNEQFF; DNA: TGTGCCAGCAGCGCGCCAGGACTAGCGTATTACAATGAGCAGTTCTTC
D: TRBD2; J: TRBJ2-1; size: NA; V: TRBV5-6; CDR3: CASQRDSNSYNEQFF; DNA: TGTGCCAGCCAGCGGGACTCAAACTCCTACAATGAGCAGTTCTTC
D: NA; J: TRBJ1-3; size: NA; V: TRBV19; CDR3: CASRLGGPGNTIYF; DNA: TGTGCCAGTAGGCTAGGGGGACCTGGAAACACCATATATTTT
D: NA; J: TRBJ1-2; size: few; V: TRBV5-1; CDR3: CASSQDSRGYTF; DNA: TGCGCCAGCAGCCAGGACTCGAGGGGCTACACCTTC
D: TRBD1; J: TRBJ1-3; size: NA; V: TRBV18; CDR3: CASSRAGTGGAMLSGNTIYF; DNA: TGTGCCAGCTCACGTGCCGGGACAGGGGGCGCGATGCTCTCTGGAAACACCATATATTTT
D: NA; J: TRBJ1-2; size: NA; V: TRBV6-5; CDR3: CASSYSVSYGYTF; DNA: TGTGCCAGCAGTTACTCGGTCAGCTATGGCTACACCTTC
D: NA; J: TRBJ1-4; size: NA; V: TRBV5-4; CDR3: CASSLARDEKLFF; DNA: TGTGCCAGCAGCTTGGCCCGAGATGAAAAACTGTTTTTT
D: TRBD1; J: TRBJ1-1; size: NA; V: TRBV4-1; CDR3: CASRPEGQATMNTEAFF; DNA: TGCGCCAGCAGACCTGAAGGACAGGCAACAATGAACACTGAAGCTTTCTTT
D: TRBD1; J: TRBJ2-2; size: once; V: TRBV6-5; CDR3: CASRLGQGTTGELFF; DNA: TGTGCCAGCAGACTCGGACAGGGGACCACCGGGGAGCTGTTTTTT
D: TRBD1; J: TRBJ1-3; size: NA; V: TRBV7-9; CDR3: CASSSSGQGAGNTIYF; DNA: TGTGCCAGCAGCTCCTCTGGACAGGGAGCTGGAAACACCATATATTTT
D: TRBD2; J: TRBJ2-3; size: NA; V: TRBV5-4; CDR3: CASSRDYTDTQYF; DNA: TGTGCCAGCAGCAGGGACTATACAGATACGCAGTATTTT
D: TRBD1; J: TRBJ1-2; size: NA; V: TRBV7-6; CDR3: CASSLDRGGYGYTF; DNA: TGTGCCAGCAGCTTAGACAGGGGGGGATATGGCTACACCTTC
D: NA; J: TRBJ1-1; size: NA; V: TRBV28; CDR3: CASSLRTEAFF; DNA: TGTGCCAGCAGTTTACGGACTGAAGCTTTCTTT
D: NA; J: TRBJ1-1; size: NA; V: TRBV5-1; CDR3: CASNPHGVRGTEAFF; DNA: TGCGCCAGCAACCCACACGGGGTTAGAGGGACTGAAGCTTTCTTT
D: TRBD1; J: TRBJ2-5; size: NA; V: TRBV5-4; CDR3: CASSFRTGGSETQYF; DNA: TGTGCCAGCAGCTTTAGGACAGGGGGCTCAGAGACCCAGTACTTC
D: TRBD2; J: TRBJ2-7; size: NA; V: TRBV5-1; CDR3: CASSLTSGFSSYEQYF; DNA: TGCGCCAGCAGCTTGACTAGCGGGTTTTCCTCCTACGAGCAGTACTTC
D: TRBD2; J: TRBJ2-7; size: NA; V: TRBV5-1; CDR3: CASTQLAGSYEQYF; DNA: TGCGCCAGCACCCAACTAGCGGGCTCCTACGAGCAGTACTTC
D: TRBD1; J: TRBJ2-1; size: once; V: TRBV19; CDR3: CASRSGQGPYNEQFF; DNA: TGTGCCAGTAGATCGGGACAGGGACCGTACAATGAGCAGTTCTTC
D: NA; J: TRBJ1-3; size: NA; V: TRBV14; CDR3: CASSQGGSGREGNTIYF; DNA: TGTGCCAGCAGCCAAGGAGGGAGCGGTCGCGAGGGAAACACCATATATTTT
D: NA; J: TRBJ1-4; size: NA; V: TRBV30; CDR3: CAWSATGSWGEKLFF; DNA: TGTGCCTGGAGTGCCACAGGGAGTTGGGGGGAAAAACTGTTTTTT
D: NA; J: TRBJ2-3; size: NA; V: TRBV6-5; CDR3: CASSTPQGDTQYF; DNA: TGTGCCAGCAGTACCCCTCAGGGAGATACGCAGTATTTT
D: NA; J: TRBJ2-1; size: once; V: TRBV7-9; CDR3: CASSLVVGGRADEQFF; DNA: TGTGCCAGCAGCTTAGTGGTAGGGGGGAGGGCCGATGAGCAGTTCTTC
D: NA; J: TRBJ1-6; size: few; V: TRBV5-8; CDR3: CASSFRGSPLHF; DNA: TGTGCCAGCAGCTTCAGGGGTTCACCCCTCCACTTT
D: NA; J: TRBJ2-1; size: few; V: TRBV6-1; CDR3: CASSEMGFQYNEQFF; DNA: TGTGCCAGCAGTGAAATGGGCTTTCAGTACAATGAGCAGTTCTTC
D: TRBD1; J: TRBJ1-6; size: NA; V: TRBV6-1; CDR3: CASSESDRGRSPLHF; DNA: TGTGCCAGCAGTGAGTCCGACAGGGGCCGATCACCCCTCCACTTT
D: TRBD1; J: TRBJ1-2; size: once; V: TRBV7-7; CDR3: CASSLPRQGRPNYGYTF; DNA: TGTGCCAGCAGCTTACCCCGACAGGGTAGGCCTAACTATGGCTACACCTTC
D: NA; J: TRBJ1-1; size: NA; V: TRBV19; CDR3: CASSFSGASVNTEAFF; DNA: TGTGCCAGTAGTTTTAGTGGGGCCTCGGTGAACACTGAAGCTTTCTTT
D: TRBD1; J: TRBJ2-1; size: NA; V: TRBV2; CDR3: CASYRDRKGHNEQFF; DNA: TGTGCCTCTTATCGGGACAGGAAGGGACACAATGAGCAGTTCTTC